These T cell receptor beta chains were read from a single sample in a study of blood T cell repertoires in COVID-19. Data came from immunoSEQ multiplex PCR; TCRdb stores just in-frame clones and leaves some out. Here the sample spans over 200,000 clones, approximately 82% being singletons. Source material: PBMCs or T cells enriched from blood (not recorded which). The receptors originated from a man aged 40-49 years who had recovered from COVID-19. CDR3s include the opening cysteine and the closing phenylalanine or tryptophan. Fields, in order: clone size, V gene, J gene, D gene, CDR3 protein, CDR3 DNA. D genes are given only for firm matches. Clone sizes are given selectively: once, few, many, or a class where the clone is expanded.

abundance: once
v_gene: TRBV5-1
j_gene: TRBJ1-3
d_gene: -
CDR3aa: CASSLPSQASGNTIYF
CDR3nt: TGCGCCAGCAGCTTGCCCAGCCAGGCCTCTGGAAACACCATATATTTT

abundance: -
v_gene: TRBV5-4
j_gene: TRBJ1-2
d_gene: TRBD1
CDR3aa: CASSPRGQGSYGYTF
CDR3nt: TGTGCCAGCAGCCCCCGAGGACAGGGGAGCTATGGCTACACCTTC

abundance: -
v_gene: TRBV10-3
j_gene: TRBJ1-1
d_gene: -
CDR3aa: CAISDVTARAAFF
CDR3nt: TGTGCCATCAGTGATGTAACAGCTCGTGCAGCTTTCTTT

abundance: -
v_gene: TRBV5-1
j_gene: TRBJ2-7
d_gene: TRBD1
CDR3aa: CASKTGGGSYEQYF
CDR3nt: TGCGCCAGCAAGACAGGGGGAGGCTCCTACGAGCAGTACTTC

abundance: -
v_gene: TRBV5-1
j_gene: TRBJ2-7
d_gene: -
CDR3aa: CASSLVAGYEQYF
CDR3nt: TGCGCCAGCAGCTTGGTAGCAGGGTACGAGCAGTACTTC

abundance: -
v_gene: TRBV7-9
j_gene: TRBJ2-5
d_gene: -
CDR3aa: CASSSHFPQGRSETQYF
CDR3nt: TGTGCCAGCAGCTCCCACTTCCCTCAGGGGCGATCAGAGACCCAGTACTTC

abundance: -
v_gene: TRBV7-3
j_gene: TRBJ2-2
d_gene: TRBD2
CDR3aa: CASSEGLAATNTGELFF
CDR3nt: TGTGCCAGCAGCGAGGGACTAGCGGCAACGAACACCGGGGAGCTGTTTTTT

abundance: -
v_gene: TRBV9
j_gene: TRBJ2-1
d_gene: TRBD1
CDR3aa: CASSVEQGFTYNEQFF
CDR3nt: TGTGCCAGCAGCGTAGAACAGGGGTTTACCTACAATGAGCAGTTCTTC

abundance: -
v_gene: TRBV25-1
j_gene: TRBJ1-6
d_gene: -
CDR3aa: CASKRGMVSPLHF
CDR3nt: TGTGCCAGCAAACGGGGTATGGTTTCACCCCTCCACTTT

abundance: -
v_gene: TRBV9
j_gene: TRBJ1-6
d_gene: -
CDR3aa: CASSYDGRAGSPLHF
CDR3nt: TGTGCCAGCTCCTATGATGGCAGGGCGGGATCACCCCTCCACTTT

abundance: once
v_gene: TRBV28
j_gene: TRBJ2-5
d_gene: TRBD1
CDR3aa: CASRILGTGVQTQYF
CDR3nt: TGTGCCAGCAGGATACTGGGGACAGGGGTACAGACCCAGTACTTC

abundance: -
v_gene: TRBV7-9
j_gene: TRBJ2-5
d_gene: -
CDR3aa: CASSLASRGQGWKTQYF
CDR3nt: TGTGCCAGCAGCTTAGCATCCCGCGGGCAGGGGTGGAAGACCCAGTACTTC

abundance: -
v_gene: TRBV6-5
j_gene: TRBJ1-6
d_gene: TRBD1
CDR3aa: CASDRAYNSPLHF
CDR3nt: TGTGCCAGCGACAGGGCCTATAATTCACCCCTCCACTTT

abundance: -
v_gene: TRBV12-3/TRBV12-4
j_gene: TRBJ1-2
d_gene: -
CDR3aa: CASSFGVGYGYTF
CDR3nt: TGTGCCAGCAGTTTCGGGGTCGGCTATGGCTACACCTTC

abundance: -
v_gene: TRBV12-3/TRBV12-4
j_gene: TRBJ1-2
d_gene: TRBD1
CDR3aa: CASSPRTGAGYTF
CDR3nt: TGTGCCAGCAGTCCAAGGACAGGGGCTGGCTACACCTTC

abundance: -
v_gene: TRBV6-1
j_gene: TRBJ2-7
d_gene: TRBD1
CDR3aa: CASSDPGTGVYEQYF
CDR3nt: TGTGCCAGCAGTGACCCCGGGACAGGGGTCTACGAGCAGTACTTC

abundance: -
v_gene: TRBV27
j_gene: TRBJ1-3
d_gene: -
CDR3aa: CASSLRPPRQVSGNTIYF
CDR3nt: TGTGCCAGCAGTTTAAGGCCCCCCCGACAGGTTTCTGGAAACACCATATATTTT

abundance: -
v_gene: TRBV7-6
j_gene: TRBJ2-3
d_gene: -
CDR3aa: CASSSLGTQYF
CDR3nt: TGTGCCAGCAGCTCCCTCGGTACGCAGTATTTT

abundance: -
v_gene: TRBV15
j_gene: TRBJ2-1
d_gene: -
CDR3aa: CATGTGNNEQFF
CDR3nt: TGTGCCACGGGTACGGGGAACAATGAGCAGTTCTTC

abundance: -
v_gene: TRBV5-5
j_gene: TRBJ2-3
d_gene: -
CDR3aa: CASSLGLASTDTQYF
CDR3nt: TGTGCCAGCAGCTTGGGTCTAGCTAGCACAGATACGCAGTATTTT